The TCR beta chain described here comes from a study of T cells after yellow fever vaccination. Findings of the study overall: CD4 and CD8 compartments shared a small share of clonotypes, likely from convergent recombination.

TCRdb fed the 5' RACE reads into MiXCR, producing one record per CDR3 protein. Among 300,000 or so distinct CDR3 sequences listed, under 5% were seen once. This clonotype was counted ten times or more. No antigen is known for it. V lost 3 bases, J lost 4 bases, and 16 bases lay in between. Looked up from germline, CDR1 is SGDLS and CDR2 is YYNGEE. The CDR3 has 15 amino acids. This receptor was obtained from a man between 18 and 35 years old who received the YFV17D yellow fever vaccine. The chain uses TRBV9 and TRBJ1-2; unclear D gene. The sample in question was PBMCs, obtained 5 days after the yellow fever booster vaccination. CDR3 nucleotide sequence: TGTGCCAGCAGCGCCGCGGGATCTACCGGCTATGGCTACACCTTC. Its protein is CASSAAGSTGYGYTF.